This TCR beta chain is from a study of T-cell memory formation after mild COVID-19. MiXCR, applied by TCRdb to the 5' RACE reads, yields one record per CDR3 protein. Of about 150,000 distinct CDR3 sequences listed, approximately 15% are singletons. To note about this clonotype: Its antigen is currently unknown.

Study findings and constraints: The study detected some responding clones in pre-infection memory, suggesting cross-reactive memory joined.

Trimming stripped 6 bases from V and 6 bases from J, with 10 bases between. CDR1 is MNHEY and CDR2 is SVGAGI in the germline V gene. CDR3 length equals 12 residues. This sequence joins TRBV6-5 and TRBJ2-3, with a possible D match to TRBD1 (5 bases). The source is an adult woman who had mild COVID-19 (a few samples of this study predate the infection). Cell type and time point are not known. Specimen: PBMCs or a T cell subset sorted from them (not recorded which). Written as DNA, the CDR3 is TGTGCCAGCAGGGCAGGGTGGGATACGCAGTATTTT. Translated: CASRAGWDTQYF.